This TCR beta chain came from a study of cytomegalovirus exposure and HLA in healthy donors (dated by TCRdb to 2016 to 2017). In terms of the full investigation: An earlier analysis of 550 to 700 of the donors reported 250 to 300 Gb of sequence data and around 110 million unique TCR beta sequences from about 200 million T cells. Alongside the repertoire data, information on donor age, sex, ethnicity and CMV serostatus was compiled. To predict cytomegalovirus infection status, the study combined high-throughput TCR immunosequencing, statistical association of individual TCRs with disease status, and machine learning. Roughly five DR-DQ haplotypes were handled as single units for association and clustering because linkage in the cohort was strong. The later analysis used no new phenotypic data to find candidate immune exposures, relying instead on TCR beta sequences and their occurrence across donors. The study used immunosequencing to profile the T cell repertoires of approximately 640 subjects and linked those repertoires to cytomegalovirus serostatus. A later analysis re-examined previously published TCR beta repertoires from around 670 donors and added high-resolution HLA genotyping to investigate patterns of TCR occurrence. Among the roughly 400 genotyped donors, about 83% belonged to the genetic ancestry cluster associated with self-reported Caucasian donors. Approximately 310 gigabases of sequencing data and approximately 85 million unique TCR sequences were included in an early release covering roughly 600 HLA-typed donors. Along with the approximately 620-subject first cohort, a separate validation cohort of 120 different subjects was used. Among around 400 genotyped donors of the cohort, an average of approximately 240,000 unique TCR beta nucleotide sequences were sequenced per donor, roughly 18% of them non-productive. Class I and class II HLA loci were covered by the typing at four-digit resolution. An earlier analysis of 587 of the donors applied high-throughput TCR beta sequencing to assess whether each TCR beta V gene segment acted as functional or pseudogenic. Typing coverage differed by locus: A, B, C, DRB1 and DQB1 were typed in roughly 629-640 donors, DQA1 in 500 to 550, DPA1 in around 610, and DPB1 in just under 490. A later genetic analysis took genome-wide SNP genotypes for about 55% of the 666 donors and used that subset as a discovery cohort. The study aimed to test whether cataloging public T cell receptors could reveal signatures of past pathogen exposure. All discovery cohort repertoires had been generated using a single sequencing platform.

CDR1 and CDR2, looked up from the germline V gene (reference sequence), are SEHNR and FQNEAQ. V loses 3 bases of germline sequence and J loses 4 bases, and the interval between the two ends is 16 bases. Its CDR3 holds 16 amino acids, cysteine through phenylalanine. CDR3 DNA only is kept here, 48 bases in frame from base 1. Libraries were built with the immunoSEQ multiplex PCR assay. For the multiplex PCR, a mixture combining 60 forward primers for TCR Vbeta segments and 13 reverse primers for TCR Jbeta segments was used. A multiplex PCR assay on genomic DNA amplified the CDR3 region of rearranged TCR beta genes. On the Illumina HiSeq System, the amplified TCR beta libraries were sequenced as 87-base-pair reads. Under the source paper's analysis protocol: In a later analysis, 70 million to 95 million unique TCR beta chains were counted across the roughly 610 repertoires, and around 10 million of these chains were shared by at least two donors. Raw reads were error-corrected and collapsed into unique sequences with a nearest-neighbor algorithm that merged closely related sequences to remove PCR and sequencing errors. CDR3 sequences were aligned to IMGT reference sequences to assign V, D and J gene segments. For a sequence to be retained, at least a six-nucleotide match to both a V gene segment and a J gene segment was required. A rearrangement counted as productive if the CDR3 had no stop codons and remained in frame with V and J, and every other rearrangement counted as non-productive. CDR3 was defined by IMGT convention, running from the second conserved V-encoded cysteine to the conserved J-encoded phenylalanine. The earlier analysis of some 540 of the donors excluded any sequence lacking an unambiguous match to a single V gene segment. In an earlier analysis of 587 of the donors, a V segment was called functional when productive rearrangements were above 56.7%, and segregating when the standard deviation between donors exceeded 5%. A statistical classification framework was built to diagnose cytomegalovirus status from the catalog of TCR beta chain sequences. In a later analysis, TCR nucleotide sequences were compared against IMGT/GENE-DB human TR gene sequences so that V and J genes could be assigned. A later analysis assigned CDR3 sequences and most-parsimonious VDJ recombination scenarios with the TCRdist pipeline. In a later analysis, each TCR beta chain was defined by its CDR3 amino acid sequence together with its V-gene family, and reads lacking a unique V-gene family were excluded. To address suspected cross-contamination and a sequencing artifact, a later analysis removed roughly 580 highly shared, low-generation-probability nucleotide sequences. In a later analysis, a clonal expansion index for each public chain was calculated from normalized within-repertoire ranks of inferred template counts. A later analysis computed generation probabilities with a VDJ recombination model fitted to out-of-frame rearrangements, and checked the results against IGoR. In a later analysis, TCR-TCR, TCR-HLA and TCR-CMV co-occurrence was scored with hypergeometric tests, and a repertoire-size bias correction was applied to TCR pairs. To estimate false discovery rates, a later analysis permuted the HLA or CMV assignments 20 times. In a later analysis, co-occurring TCRs were grouped with DBSCAN, and TCRdist sequence similarity was added when clustering was performed within HLA-allele-positive subsets. Repertoires with fewer than 30,000 or more than 120,000 public chains, plus five repertoires with anomalous nucleotide sharing, were excluded from co-occurrence clustering. What TCRdb holds here is the immuneACCESS table cut down to in-frame rearrangements. Part of the clones is not present; checked against another copy, under half of the missing clones reflect an unresolved V gene, and the others are unexplained. That table is the source of V, J and clone size, and D and trimming were worked out from the DNA. The sample records around 130,000 clones, around 72% of which are singletons. The ten biggest clones cover about 1.6% of the sample.

The cohort consisted of hundreds of healthy bone marrow donors. At the time of sampling, all cohort members were nominally healthy, though unrecorded immune exposures were likely present. The donor tested CMV seronegative, placing the donor among the 300 to 450 seronegative members of the cohort. Every donor gave a peripheral blood sample, and the peripheral blood mononuclear cells from that sample were used for TCR beta sequencing. The Qiagen DNeasy Blood Extraction Kit was used to extract genomic DNA from the blood cell samples. On this clone itself: Its antigen remains unidentified. Base qualities are not provided; no much larger clone lies one nucleotide away.

Overall study results and their limits: V-gene and J-gene trimming of TCR beta chains was associated with a missense DCLRE1C variant in a later genetic analysis, and the association was replicated in an independent cohort. A further reported finding was that TCR beta sequences accurately predicted the HLA-A and HLA-B alleles for most subjects in the first cohort. Broadly in line with IMGT annotations, most TCR beta V segments showed up in productive rearrangements about 90% or about 30% of the time in an earlier analysis of a few hundred of the donors. According to a later analysis, parvovirus B19, influenza, CMV and Epstein-Barr virus appeared linked to several top co-occurrence clusters. In vitro tests confirmed that a few of the cytomegalovirus-associated TCR beta chains recognize cytomegalovirus antigens. A later analysis found that most CMV-associated TCR beta chains appeared HLA-restricted, with HLA associations seemingly driven largely by CMV exposure. A cluster of highly shared sequence variants was judged likely to represent a technical artifact of the sequencing pipeline. In a later analysis, HLA-associated TCR beta chains showed more clonal expansion and lower generation probabilities than non-associated chains that were equally common. CMV serostatus was the only immune exposure information available for the cohort. Because counts were too low, about 18 rarely observed V segments, including chromosome 9 orphons, were excluded from the earlier analysis of 587 of the donors. Sequencing depth was assumed to be roughly uniform across donors in the presence/absence analyses, though that assumption may not hold. Because HLA typing was missing for some donors at each locus, association tests included only the typed subset. In a later genetic analysis, fewer N-insertions in productive TCRs were reported among donors in an Asian-associated ancestry cluster than the roughly 670-donor mean. The authors suggested that the approach could potentially be generalized to other disease states and immunological phenotypes. Strong co-occurrence of HLA alleles, especially DR and DQ, made assigning TCR associations to individual alleles difficult. The study listed 164 TCR beta chains as associated with cytomegalovirus. Most TCR sequences were seen in very few donors, while some public TCRs were found in many individuals. In a later analysis, TCR association rates were found to vary across HLA loci, with the most associated TCRs seen for DRB1 alleles and the fewest for HLA-C alleles. A later analysis associated 16,951 TCR beta sequences with specific HLA alleles at a false discovery rate of 0.05. Correlated functional status among segregating V segments might reflect linkage disequilibrium, but an unknown experimental factor could not be ruled out. The classifier was reported to diagnose cytomegalovirus status with high specificity and sensitivity in both the original cohort and the validation cohort. The cohort was sequenced for TCR beta chains only, and without alpha or paired-chain data the features that could be detected were limited. Some IMGT-functional V segments, including TRBV6-2 and TRBV6-3, could not be told apart with the 87-base-pair reads, so those segments were excluded.

The origin of this receptor is a woman younger than 30 in good health and CMV-seronegative. The chain was built from TRBV7-9 and TRBJ1-3, with TRBD1 as a weak D call on 5 bases. Sequencing used PBMCs. The CDR3 reads CASSLTLTVSGNTIYF. The DNA sequence follows: TGTGCCAGCAGCTTGACCCTGACAGTTTCCGGAAACACCATATATTTT.